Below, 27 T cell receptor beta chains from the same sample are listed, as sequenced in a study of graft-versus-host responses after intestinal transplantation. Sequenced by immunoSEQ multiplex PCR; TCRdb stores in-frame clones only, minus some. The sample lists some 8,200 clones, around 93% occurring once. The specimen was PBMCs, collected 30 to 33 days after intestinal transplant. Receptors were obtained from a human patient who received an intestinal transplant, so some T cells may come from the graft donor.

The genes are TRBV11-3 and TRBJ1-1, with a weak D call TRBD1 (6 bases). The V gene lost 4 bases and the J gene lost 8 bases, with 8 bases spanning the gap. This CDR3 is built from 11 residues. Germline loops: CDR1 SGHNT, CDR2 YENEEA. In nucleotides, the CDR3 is TGTGCCAGCAGCTCCACAGGGGAAGCTTTCTTT. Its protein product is CASSSTGEAFF.

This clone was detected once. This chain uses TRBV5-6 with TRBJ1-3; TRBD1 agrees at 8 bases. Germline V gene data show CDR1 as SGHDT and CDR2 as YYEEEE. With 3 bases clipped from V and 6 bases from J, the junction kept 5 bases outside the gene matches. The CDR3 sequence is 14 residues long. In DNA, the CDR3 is TGTGCCAGCAGCTCCGGACAGGGTCCAAACACCATATATTTT. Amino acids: CASSSGQGPNTIYF. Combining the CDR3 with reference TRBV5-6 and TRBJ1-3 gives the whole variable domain DAGVTQSPTHLIKTRGQQVTLRCSPKSGHDTVSWYQQALGQGPQFIFQYYEEEERQRGNFPDRFSGHQFPNYSSELNVNALLLGDSALYLCASSSGQGPNTIYFGEGSWLTVV.

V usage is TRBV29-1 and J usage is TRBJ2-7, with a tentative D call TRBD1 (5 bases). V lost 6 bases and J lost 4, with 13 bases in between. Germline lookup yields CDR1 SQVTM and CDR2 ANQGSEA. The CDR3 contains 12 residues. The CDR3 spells CSVRGSGYEQYF. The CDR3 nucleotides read TGCAGCGTAAGGGGAAGTGGGTACGAGCAGTACTTC.

This CDR3 is CASSYLGTAEQFF. The CDR3 region has the DNA TGTGCCAGCAGCTATCTCGGGACAGCCGAGCAGTTCTTC. This chain links TRBV7-3 with TRBJ2-1; 7 nucleotides match TRBD1. CDR3 length equals 13 residues. The trim removed 4 bases at V and 10 bases at J, leaving 7 bases unmatched. Per the germline V gene, CDR1 is SGHTA and CDR2 is FQGTGA.

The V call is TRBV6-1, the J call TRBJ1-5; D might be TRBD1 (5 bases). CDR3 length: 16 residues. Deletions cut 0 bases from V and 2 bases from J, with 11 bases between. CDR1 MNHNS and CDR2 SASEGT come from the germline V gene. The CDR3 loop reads CASSEAGAWGNQPQHF. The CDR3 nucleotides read TGTGCCAGCAGTGAAGCAGGGGCTTGGGGCAATCAGCCCCAGCATTTT.

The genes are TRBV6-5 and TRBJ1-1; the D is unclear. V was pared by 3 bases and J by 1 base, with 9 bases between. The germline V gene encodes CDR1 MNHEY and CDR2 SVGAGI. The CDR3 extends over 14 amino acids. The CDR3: CASSYSLANTEAFF. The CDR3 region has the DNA TGTGCCAGCAGTTATTCCCTCGCGAACACTGAAGCTTTCTTT.

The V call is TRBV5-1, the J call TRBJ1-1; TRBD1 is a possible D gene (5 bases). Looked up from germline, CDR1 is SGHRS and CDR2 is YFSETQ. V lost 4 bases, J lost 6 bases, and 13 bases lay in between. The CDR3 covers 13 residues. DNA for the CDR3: TGCGCCAGCAGCCTGGGGGAGATTTCTGAAGCTTTCTTT. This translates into CASSLGEISEAFF. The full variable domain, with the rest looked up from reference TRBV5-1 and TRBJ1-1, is KAGVTQTPRYLIKTRGQQVTLSCSPISGHRSVSWYQQTPGQGLQFLFEYFSETQRNKGNFPGRFSGRQFSNSRSEMNVSTLELGDSALYLCASSLGEISEAFFGQGTRLTVV.

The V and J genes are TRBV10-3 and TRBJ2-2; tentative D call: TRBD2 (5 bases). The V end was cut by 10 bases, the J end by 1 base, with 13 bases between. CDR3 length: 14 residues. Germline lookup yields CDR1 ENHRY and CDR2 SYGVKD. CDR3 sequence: CASSWTLNTGELFF. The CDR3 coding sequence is TGTGCCAGCAGCTGGACTCTGAACACCGGGGAGCTGTTTTTT.

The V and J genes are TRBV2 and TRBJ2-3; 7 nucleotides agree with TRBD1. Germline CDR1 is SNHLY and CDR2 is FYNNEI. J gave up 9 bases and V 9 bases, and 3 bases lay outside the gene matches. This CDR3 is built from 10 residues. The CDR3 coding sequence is TGTGCCAGACGGACAGGCACGCAGTATTTT. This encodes CARRTGTQYF.

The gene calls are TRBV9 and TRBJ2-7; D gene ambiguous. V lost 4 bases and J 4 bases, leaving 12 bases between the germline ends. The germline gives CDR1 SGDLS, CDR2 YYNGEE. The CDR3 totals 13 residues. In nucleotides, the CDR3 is TGTGCCAGCAGCCCAAGCCTGTTGTACGAGCAGTACTTC. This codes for CASSPSLLYEQYF.

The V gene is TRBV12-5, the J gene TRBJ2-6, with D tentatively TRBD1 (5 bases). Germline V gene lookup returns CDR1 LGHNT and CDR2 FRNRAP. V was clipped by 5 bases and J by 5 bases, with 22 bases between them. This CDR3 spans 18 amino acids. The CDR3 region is CASGTKSAGQSRANVLTF. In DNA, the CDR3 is TGTGCTAGTGGTACAAAATCTGCAGGACAAAGTCGGGCCAACGTCCTGACTTTC.

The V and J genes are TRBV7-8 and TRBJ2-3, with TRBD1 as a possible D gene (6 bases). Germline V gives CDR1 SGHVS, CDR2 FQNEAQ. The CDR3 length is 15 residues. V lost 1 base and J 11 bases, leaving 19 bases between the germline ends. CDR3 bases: TGTGCCAGCAGCTTAGAGGTCAGGGGTCGTTCGCAGCAGTATTTT. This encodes CASSLEVRGRSQQYF.

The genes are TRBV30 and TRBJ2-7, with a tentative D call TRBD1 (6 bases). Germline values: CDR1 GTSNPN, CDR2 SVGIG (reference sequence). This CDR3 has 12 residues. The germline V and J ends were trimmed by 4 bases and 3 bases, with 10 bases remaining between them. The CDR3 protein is CAWKDSRYEQYF. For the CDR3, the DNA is TGTGCCTGGAAGGACAGCCGCTACGAGCAGTACTTC.

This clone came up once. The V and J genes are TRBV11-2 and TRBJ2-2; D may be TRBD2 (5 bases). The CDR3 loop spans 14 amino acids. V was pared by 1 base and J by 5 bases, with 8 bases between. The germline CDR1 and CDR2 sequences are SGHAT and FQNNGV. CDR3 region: CASSLGLATGELFF. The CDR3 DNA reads TGTGCCAGCAGCTTAGGTCTAGCAACCGGGGAGCTGTTTTTT.

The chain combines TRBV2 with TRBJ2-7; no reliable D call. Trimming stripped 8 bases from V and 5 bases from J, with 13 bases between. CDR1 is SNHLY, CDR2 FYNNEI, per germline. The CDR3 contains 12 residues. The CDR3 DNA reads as TGTGCCAGCCTGGTCACCCTAGACGAGCAGTACTTC. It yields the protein CASLVTLDEQYF. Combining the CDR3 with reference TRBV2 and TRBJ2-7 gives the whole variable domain EPEVTQTPSHQVTQMGQEVILRCVPISNHLYFYWYRQILGQKVEFLVSFYNNEISEKSEIFDDQFSVERPDGSNFTLKIRSTKLEDSAMYFCASLVTLDEQYFGPGTRLTVT.

DNA of the CDR3: TGTGCCAGCGGCCGGGCAGATACGCAGTATTTT. It codes for CASGRADTQYF. The genes are TRBV7-9 and TRBJ2-3, with D hard to call. V lost 8 bases, J lost 4 bases, and 7 bases lay in between. Germline CDR1 is SEHNR and CDR2 is FQNEAQ (reference sequence). CDR3 length: 11 residues.

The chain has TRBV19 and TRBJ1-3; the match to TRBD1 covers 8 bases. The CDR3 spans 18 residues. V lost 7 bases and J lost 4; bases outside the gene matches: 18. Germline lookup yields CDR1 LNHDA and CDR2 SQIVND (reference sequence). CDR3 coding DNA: TGTGCCAGTAAGGGGGAGCGGGACAGGATATCTCTCGGAAACACCATATATTTT. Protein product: CASKGERDRISLGNTIYF.

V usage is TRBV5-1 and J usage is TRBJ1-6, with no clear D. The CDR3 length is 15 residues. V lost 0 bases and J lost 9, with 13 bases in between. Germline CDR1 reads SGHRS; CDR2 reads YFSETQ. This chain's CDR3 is CASSLEGLGFSPLHF. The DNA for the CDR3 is TGCGCCAGCAGCTTGGAGGGATTAGGGTTTTCACCCCTCCACTTT.

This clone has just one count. The CDR3 DNA follows: TGCGCCAGCAGTGAGTCTGGCTACTCTGGAAACACCATATATTTT. Translating it yields CASSESGYSGNTIYF. The chain uses TRBV10-2 and TRBJ1-3; D is unresolved. Germline V gives CDR1 WSHSY, CDR2 SAAADI. CDR3 size: 15 residues. V was cut by 0 bases and J by 0 bases, with 6 bases left in between.

CDR3: CASSLWDRGEKLFF. The DNA of the CDR3 is TGTGCCAGTAGTCTATGGGACAGGGGAGAAAAACTGTTTTTT. The chain combines TRBV19 with TRBJ1-4, with 10 bases lining up with TRBD1. J gave up 8 bases and V 5 bases, and 5 bases lay outside the gene matches. Looked up from germline, CDR1 is LNHDA and CDR2 is SQIVND (reference sequence). CDR3 size: 14 residues.

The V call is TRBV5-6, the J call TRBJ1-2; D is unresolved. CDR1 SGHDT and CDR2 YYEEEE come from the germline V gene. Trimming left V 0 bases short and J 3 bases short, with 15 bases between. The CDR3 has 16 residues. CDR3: CASSLESGMLHYGYTF. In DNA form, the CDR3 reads TGTGCCAGCAGCTTGGAGTCGGGGATGCTTCACTATGGCTACACCTTC.

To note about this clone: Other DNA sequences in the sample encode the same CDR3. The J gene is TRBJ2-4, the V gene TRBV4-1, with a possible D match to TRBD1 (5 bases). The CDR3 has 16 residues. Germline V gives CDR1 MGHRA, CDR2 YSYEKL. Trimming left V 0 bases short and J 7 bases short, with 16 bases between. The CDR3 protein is CASSQDDSGMGNIQYF. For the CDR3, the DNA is TGCGCCAGCAGCCAAGACGACTCAGGGATGGGTAACATTCAGTACTTC.

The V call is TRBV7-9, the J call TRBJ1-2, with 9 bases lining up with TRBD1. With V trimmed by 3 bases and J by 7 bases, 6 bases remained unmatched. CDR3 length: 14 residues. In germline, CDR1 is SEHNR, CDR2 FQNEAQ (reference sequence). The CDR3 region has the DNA TGTGCCAGCAGCTTGGGGGGACAGGGCTTTGGCTACACCTTC. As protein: CASSLGGQGFGYTF.

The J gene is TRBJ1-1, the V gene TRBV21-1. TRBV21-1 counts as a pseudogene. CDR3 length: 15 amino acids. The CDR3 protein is CASSKAYRENTEAFF. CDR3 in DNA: TGTGCCAGCAGCAAAGCTTACCGGGAGAACACTGAAGCTTTCTTT.

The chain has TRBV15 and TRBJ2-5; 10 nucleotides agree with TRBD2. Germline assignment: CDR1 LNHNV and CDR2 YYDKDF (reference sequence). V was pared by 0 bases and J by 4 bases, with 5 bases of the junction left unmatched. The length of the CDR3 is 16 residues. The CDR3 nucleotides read TGTGCCACCAGCAGAGATATTAGCGGGGGGTCAGAGACCCAGTACTTC. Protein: CATSRDISGGSETQYF. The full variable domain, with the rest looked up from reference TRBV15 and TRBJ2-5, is DAMVIQNPRYQVTQFGKPVTLSCSQTLNHNVMYWYQQKSSQAPKLLFHYYDKDFNNEADTPDNFQSRRPNTSFCFLDIRSPGLGDTAMYLCATSRDISGGSETQYFGPGTRLLVL.

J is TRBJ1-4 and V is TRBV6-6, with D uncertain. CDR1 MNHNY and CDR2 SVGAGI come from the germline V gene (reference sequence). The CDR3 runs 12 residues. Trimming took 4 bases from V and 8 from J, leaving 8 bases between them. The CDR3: CASSSGSEKLFF. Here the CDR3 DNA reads TGTGCCAGCAGTTCGGGAAGCGAAAAACTGTTTTTT.

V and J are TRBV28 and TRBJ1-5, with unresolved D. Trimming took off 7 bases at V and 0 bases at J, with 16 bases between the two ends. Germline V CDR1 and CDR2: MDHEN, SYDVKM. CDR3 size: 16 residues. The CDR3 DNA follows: TGTGCCAGCACCACTGCCAGTTTCTATAGCAATCAGCCCCAGCATTTT. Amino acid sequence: CASTTASFYSNQPQHF. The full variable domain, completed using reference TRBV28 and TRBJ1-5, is DVKVTQSSRYLVKRTGEKVFLECVQDMDHENMFWYRQDPGLGLRLIYFSYDVKMKEKGDIPEGYSVSREKKERFSLILESASTNQTSMYLCASTTASFYSNQPQHFGDGTRLSIL.